This is a list of T cell receptor beta chains from one sample in a study of shared clonotypes between healthy human individuals. Assay used: immunoSEQ multiplex PCR; TCRdb lists only in-frame clones, some missing. Among more than 900,000 clones listed, around 78% were seen once. Sequenced input: memory CD4+ T cells from PBMCs. The source is a young man in good health. Some clones in this sample may be carry-over from other donors' samples. CDR3s leave out the opening cysteine and the closing phenylalanine or tryptophan. The order of the fields is CDR3 length, V gene, CDR3 protein.

12	TRBV30	AWTPQGAGTEAF
13	TRBV6-5	ASKPPRGHYYEQY
12	TRBV6-5	ASSYAAGMNEQF
12	TRBV6-8	ASSDPGRAYEQY
13	TRBV19	ASSNPRDMNTEAF
12	TRBV5-1	ASSQRQGAGGYT
12	TRBV2	AGLGQVNTGELF
12	TRBV6-5	ASSYSSGAYEQY
13	TRBV19	ASTPPGISTDTQY
12	TRBV27	ASSLSFDPGELF
16	TRBV7-2	ASSPRFGDTSRGYGYT
11	TRBV6-5	ATFSEQRYEQY
12	TRBV7-2	ASSPRRGNYGYT
13	TRBV10-1	ASSELAGGPSEQY
13	TRBV25-1	ASSRRAGVYNEQF
16	TRBV5-1	ASSLSPGQTSSFYGYT
11	TRBV7-2	ASSSLYRDEQY
14	TRBV5-4	ASSSTFGGRPYEQY
15	TRBV2	ASSEGGGLATNEKLF
12	TRBV25-1	ASSEYILSGKQF
10	TRBV27	ASGGLPTKLF